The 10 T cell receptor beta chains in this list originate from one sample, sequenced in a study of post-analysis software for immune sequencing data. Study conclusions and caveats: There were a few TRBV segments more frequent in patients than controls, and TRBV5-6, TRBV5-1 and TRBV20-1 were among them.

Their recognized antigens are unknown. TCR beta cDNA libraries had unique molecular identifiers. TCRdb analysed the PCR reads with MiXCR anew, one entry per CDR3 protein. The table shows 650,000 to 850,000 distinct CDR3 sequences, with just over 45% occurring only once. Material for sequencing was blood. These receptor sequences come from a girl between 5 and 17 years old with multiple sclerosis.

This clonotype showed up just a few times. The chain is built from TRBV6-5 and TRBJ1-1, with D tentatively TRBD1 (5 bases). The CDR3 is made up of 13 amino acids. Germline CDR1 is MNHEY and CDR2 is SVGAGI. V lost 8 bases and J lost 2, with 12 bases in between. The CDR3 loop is CASGGHLNTEAFF. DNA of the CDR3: TGTGCCAGCGGTGGACACCTCAACACTGAAGCTTTCTTT.

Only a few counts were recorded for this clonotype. CDR3 sequence (DNA): TGTGCCAGCAGTTACAGGGGGGACGGGACAGATACGCAGTATTTT. As protein: CASSYRGDGTDTQYF. The V call is TRBV12-3 or TRBV12-4, the J call TRBJ2-3; 8 bases are a match to TRBD1. Trimming took 4 bases from V and 3 from J; bases not matched to a gene: 6. This CDR3 has 15 residues.

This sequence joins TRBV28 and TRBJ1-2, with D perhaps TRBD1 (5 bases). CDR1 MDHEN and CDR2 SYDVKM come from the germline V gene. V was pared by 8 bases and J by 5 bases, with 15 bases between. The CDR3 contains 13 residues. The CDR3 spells CASGVEGAYGYTF. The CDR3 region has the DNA TGTGCCAGCGGGGTGGAAGGGGCATATGGCTACACCTTC.

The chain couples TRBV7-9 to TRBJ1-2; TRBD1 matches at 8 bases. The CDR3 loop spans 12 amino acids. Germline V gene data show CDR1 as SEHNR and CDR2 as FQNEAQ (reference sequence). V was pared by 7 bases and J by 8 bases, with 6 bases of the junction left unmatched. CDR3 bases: TGTGCCAGCACCATCGACAGGGGCGGCTACACCTTC. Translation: CASTIDRGGYTF.

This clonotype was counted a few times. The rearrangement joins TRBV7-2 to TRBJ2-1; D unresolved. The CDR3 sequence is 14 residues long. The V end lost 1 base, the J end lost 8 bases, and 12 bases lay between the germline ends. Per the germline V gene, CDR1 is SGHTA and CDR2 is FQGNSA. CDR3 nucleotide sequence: TGTGCCAGCAGCTTAGAGTTTAGTTCAGATGAGCAGTTCTTC. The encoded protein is CASSLEFSSDEQFF.

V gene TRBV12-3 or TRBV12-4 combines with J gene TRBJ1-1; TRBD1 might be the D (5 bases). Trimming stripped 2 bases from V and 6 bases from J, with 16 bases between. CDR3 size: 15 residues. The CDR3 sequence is CASSLRSGLGPEAFF. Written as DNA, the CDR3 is TGTGCCAGCAGTTTAAGGTCGGGCCTGGGGCCTGAAGCTTTCTTT.

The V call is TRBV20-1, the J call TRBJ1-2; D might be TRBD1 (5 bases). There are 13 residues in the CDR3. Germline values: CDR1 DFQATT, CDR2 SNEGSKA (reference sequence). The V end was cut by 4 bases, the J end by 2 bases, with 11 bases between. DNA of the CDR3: TGCAGTGCTAAGGACACACTCAACTATGGCTACACCTTC. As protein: CSAKDTLNYGYTF.

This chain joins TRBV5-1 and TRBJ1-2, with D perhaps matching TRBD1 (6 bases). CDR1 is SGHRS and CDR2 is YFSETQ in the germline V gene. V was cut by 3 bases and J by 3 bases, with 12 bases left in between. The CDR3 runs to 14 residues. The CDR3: CASSYPDSYYGYTF. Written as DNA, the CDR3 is TGCGCCAGCAGCTACCCGGACAGTTACTATGGCTACACCTTC.

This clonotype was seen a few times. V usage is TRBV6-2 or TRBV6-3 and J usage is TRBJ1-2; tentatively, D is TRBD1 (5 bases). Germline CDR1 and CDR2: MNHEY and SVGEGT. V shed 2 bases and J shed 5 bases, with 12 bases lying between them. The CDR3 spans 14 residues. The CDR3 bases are TGTGCCAGCAGTTACCAGACAGTTCGTTATGGCTACACCTTC. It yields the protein CASSYQTVRYGYTF.

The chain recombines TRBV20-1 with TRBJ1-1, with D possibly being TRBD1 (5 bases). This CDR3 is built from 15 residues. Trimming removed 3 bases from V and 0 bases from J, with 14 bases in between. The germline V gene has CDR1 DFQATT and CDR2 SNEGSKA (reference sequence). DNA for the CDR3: TGCAGTGCTAGGATTGGGGACCTAATGAACACTGAAGCTTTCTTT. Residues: CSARIGDLMNTEAFF.